Below are 19 T cell receptor beta chains sequenced from a single sample in a study of blood T cell repertoires in COVID-19. The protocol was immunoSEQ multiplex PCR, while the TCRdb copy is restricted to in-frame clones and leaves out a portion. The table lists about 400,000 clones, approximately 87% of them singletons. The source material was PBMCs or T cells enriched from blood (not recorded which). All receptors come from a woman in her thirties with acute COVID-19.

The CDR3, as DNA: TGTGCCAGCAGCGCCTCAACGACAGGGACCCACGAGCAGTACTTC. Its translation is CASSASTTGTHEQYF. The V and J genes are TRBV21-1 and TRBJ2-7; the table's D call of TRBD1 was not tested on the DNA. TRBV21-1 is a known pseudogene. This CDR3 is 15 amino acids long.

The CDR3 nucleotides read TGTGCCAGCAGCTTTATTCACCTAGCGGGGGGGGCTAGCACAGATACGCAGTATTTT. This sequence encodes CASSFIHLAGGASTDTQYF. V is TRBV5-6 and J is TRBJ2-3; TRBD2 agrees at 12 bases. Looked up from germline, CDR1 is SGHDT and CDR2 is YYEEEE. This CDR3 contains 19 residues. Trimming cost V 2 bases and J 0 bases; bases outside gene matches: 10.

The chain couples TRBV5-6 to TRBJ1-6, with D possibly matching TRBD1 (5 bases). Trimming took off 2 bases at V and 8 bases at J, with 14 bases between the two ends. This CDR3 has 15 amino acids. CDR1 and CDR2 (germline): SGHDT, YYEEEE. The DNA for the CDR3 is TGTGCCAGCAGCTTTCGGACCCTAGGGGATTCACCCCTCCACTTT. Its translation: CASSFRTLGDSPLHF.

This chain uses TRBV27 with TRBJ2-1, with TRBD2 identical over 11 bases. Germline V gene sequence: CDR1 MNHEY, CDR2 SMNVEV (reference sequence). The CDR3 totals 15 residues. Losses at the gene ends were 5 bases for V and 6 bases for J; bases not matched to a gene: 6. The CDR3 bases are TGTGCCAGCAGTGTTAGCGGGGGGGCCGTCAATGAGCAGTTCTTC. The encoded protein is CASSVSGGAVNEQFF.

The V and J genes are TRBV18 and TRBJ1-3; D not resolved. CDR1 is KGHSH, CDR2 LQKENI, per germline. V dropped 5 bases and J dropped 0 bases, with 11 bases sitting between them. The CDR3 is made up of 15 amino acids. CDR3 sequence (DNA): TGTGCCAGCTCATCACAACAGATCTCTGGAAACACCATATATTTT. This gives the protein CASSSQQISGNTIYF.

The CDR3 bases are TGCGCCAGCAGCCAGGTGGGACAGGGGGTTGGCTACACCTTC. Residues: CASSQVGQGVGYTF. This chain connects TRBV4-3 to TRBJ1-2; 11 bases agree with TRBD1. Germline CDR1 is LGHNA and CDR2 is YSLEER. With 3 bases clipped from V and 7 bases from J, the junction kept 4 bases outside the gene matches. CDR3 length: 14 residues.

The chain has TRBV12-3 or TRBV12-4 and TRBJ1-2; D ambiguous. The CDR3 totals 13 residues. V lost 7 bases and J lost 8, with 17 bases in between. The CDR3 region has the DNA TGTGCCAGCACCCACAGCGGGGTGGACGGCTACACCTTC. This gives the protein CASTHSGVDGYTF.

The chain recombines TRBV3-1 (or the pseudogene TRBV3-2) with TRBJ1-2; D remains ambiguous. Trimming pared 6 bases from V and 2 bases from J, leaving 13 bases between. Per germline, CDR1 LGHDT and CDR2 YNNKEL (reference sequence). The CDR3 contains 14 residues. This CDR3 reads CASSNGGRNYGYTF. The DNA for the CDR3 is TGTGCCAGCAGTAATGGAGGACGGAACTATGGCTACACCTTC.

The V gene is TRBV27, the J gene TRBJ1-2; 7 bases map to TRBD1. J lost 3 bases, V lost 6 bases, and 10 bases had no gene match. Germline lookup yields CDR1 MNHEY and CDR2 SMNVEV (reference sequence). The CDR3 is 15 amino acids. The CDR3 sequence is CASSRGQVEDYGYTF. The CDR3 DNA reads as TGTGCCAGCAGCCGAGGACAGGTCGAGGACTATGGCTACACCTTC.

The gene calls are TRBV2 and TRBJ1-5, with a possible D match to TRBD1 (6 bases). V lost 2 bases to trimming and J lost 4 bases, with 9 bases between them. CDR1 is SNHLY, CDR2 FYNNEI, per germline. The CDR3 is 14 residues long. The CDR3 loop is CASSESTGNQPQHF. The CDR3 region has the DNA TGTGCCAGCAGTGAATCCACAGGGAATCAGCCCCAGCATTTT.

This chain connects TRBV10-3 to TRBJ1-5, with D perhaps TRBD1 (5 bases). Germline assignment: CDR1 ENHRY and CDR2 SYGVKD. The CDR3 loop spans 14 amino acids. V lost 0 bases, J lost 12 bases, and 15 bases lay in between. The CDR3 region has the DNA TGTGCCATCAGTGAGTCGGGGCTTACGAGGCTCCAGCATTTT. Translating it yields CAISESGLTRLQHF.

This rearrangement joins TRBV5-4 to TRBJ1-2; a weak D match, TRBD1 (6 bases). Trimming took off 2 bases at V and 8 bases at J, with 13 bases between the two ends. The CDR3 is 13 residues long. Germline CDR1 is SGHNT and CDR2 is YYREEE (reference sequence). CDR3 in DNA: TGTGCCAGCAGCTTACAGGGTCGGTACGGCTACACCTTC. The encoded protein is CASSLQGRYGYTF.

The V gene is TRBV10-3, the J gene TRBJ2-7, with D perhaps TRBD1 (6 bases). Per germline, CDR1 ENHRY and CDR2 SYGVKD. Trimming left V 8 bases short and J 4 bases short, with 12 bases between. This CDR3 spans 12 amino acids. Here the CDR3 reads CAIRDTKYEQYF. Here the CDR3 DNA reads TGTGCCATCCGGGACACGAAATACGAGCAGTACTTC.

The chain employs TRBV10-1 and TRBJ2-7, with 7 bases lining up with TRBD1. The CDR3 sequence is 16 residues long. V lost 0 bases and J lost 0; bases outside the gene matches: 5. CDR1 and CDR2 from the germline V gene are WNHNN and SYGVQD (reference sequence). Here the CDR3 reads CASSESWDSPSYEQYF. The CDR3 DNA is TGCGCCAGCAGTGAGTCTTGGGACAGTCCCTCCTACGAGCAGTACTTC.

This rearrangement joins TRBV7-2 to TRBJ1-3, with D possibly matching TRBD1 (6 bases). The CDR3 totals 17 residues. V gave up 2 bases and J gave up 2 bases, with 16 bases separating them. CDR1 is SGHTA, CDR2 FQGNSA, per germline. CDR3: CASSLHGSGGTGNTIYF. In nucleotides, the CDR3 is TGTGCCAGCAGCTTACACGGGTCGGGGGGCACTGGAAACACCATATATTTT.

The chain recombines TRBV19 with TRBJ1-1, with D unclear. The CDR3 is 13 residues long. The V end was cut by 3 bases, the J end by 6 bases, with 11 bases between. The germline gives CDR1 LNHDA, CDR2 SQIVND (reference sequence). In DNA, the CDR3 is TGTGCCAGTAGTATTGCGCGGAAGGCTGAAGCTTTCTTT. Protein: CASSIARKAEAFF.

The chain carries TRBV7-2 and TRBJ1-4, with D perhaps TRBD1 (6 bases). This CDR3 is built from 17 residues. Trimming took off 5 bases at V and 5 bases at J, with 21 bases between the two ends. Germline CDR1 and CDR2: SGHTA and FQGNSA. The CDR3, as DNA: TGTGCCAGCAGCGGCACCCGTGGGGGCCTCTTCAATGAAAAACTGTTTTTT. Its protein is CASSGTRGGLFNEKLFF.

The rearrangement uses TRBV4-1 and TRBJ1-4; 10 bases match TRBD1. This CDR3 spans 18 amino acids. Germline CDR1 MGHRA, CDR2 YSYEKL. V lost 1 base and J lost 7; bases outside the gene matches: 12. The CDR3 DNA sequence: TGCGCCAGCAGCCAAGGATTCTTTCTCGGGACAGGGGCTGAAAAACTGTTTTTT. Its translation is CASSQGFFLGTGAEKLFF.

This CDR3 is CASRLLAGTYEQYF. The CDR3 DNA reads as TGCGCCAGCAGATTACTAGCGGGGACCTACGAGCAGTACTTC. The chain is built from TRBV5-1 and TRBJ2-7; 10 bases are a match to TRBD2. V shed 5 bases, J shed 2 bases, and the junction held 4 bases outside the gene matches. The CDR3 is made up of 14 amino acids. Germline CDR1 reads SGHRS; CDR2 reads YFSETQ.